This T cell receptor (beta chain) was obtained from a study of cytomegalovirus exposure and HLA in healthy donors. On the study more broadly: A prior analysis found some 110 million unique TCR beta sequences from 150 million to 200 million T cells. Caucasian-associated ancestry cluster membership applied to around 80% of some 400 genotyped donors.

Germline CDR1 and CDR2: SEHNR and FQNEAQ (reference sequence). V lost 8 bases, J lost 3 bases, and 8 bases lay in between. This CDR3 has 12 amino acids. Concerning this clone itself: No antigen is known for it.

Researchers ran the PCR with 60 Vbeta and 13 Jbeta primers. The assay was immunoSEQ multiplex PCR, and TCRdb's table has in-frame clones only and misses some. The table shows about 120,000 clones, with 77% occurring only once. General study findings and limits: Data from an earlier analysis indicated that most TCR beta V segments were productive either about 87% or about 30% of the time.

The clonotype was recovered from a man aged 35 to 55 in good health and CMV-seropositive. The chain joins TRBV7-9 to TRBJ1-3; unclear D gene. The sample consisted of PBMCs. The CDR3 coding sequence is TGTGCCAGCCTCTCTTTTGGAAACACCATATATTTT. It yields the protein CASLSFGNTIYF.